This T cell receptor beta chain is drawn from a study of T cells after yellow fever vaccination. Study-level findings and limits: Subsequent to the booster, the majority of primary-vaccination clones reappeared (96% CD4, around 90% CD8). Clonotypes found in both CD4 and CD8 compartments made up a small share.

V lost 1 base to trimming and J lost 5 bases, with 12 bases between them. The CDR3 has 13 residues. Germline V lookup: CDR1 DFQATT, CDR2 SNEGSKA (reference sequence). TCRdb passed the 5' RACE reads through MiXCR, listing each CDR3 protein once. The sample lists some 220,000 distinct CDR3 sequences, about 3% seen once, with approximately 3% in the top ten. This clonotype occurred a few times. The antigen is not known. This TCR came from a man between 18 and 29 years old who received the YFV17D yellow fever vaccine. This specimen consisted of CD4+ T cells sorted from PBMCs, obtained 10 days after the yellow fever booster vaccination. The rearrangement joins TRBV20-1 to TRBJ2-7; TRBD2 is a possible D gene (5 bases). DNA for the CDR3: TGCAGTGCTAGAGGTCCAGGAGGCGACGAGCAGTACTTC. Its protein product is CSARGPGGDEQYF.